This T cell receptor beta chain was identified in a study of blood T cell repertoires in COVID-19. In the authors' methods: Researchers report that nucleated cell counts were estimated from reference gene primer amplification. Method: immunoSEQ multiplex PCR; TCRdb's copy keeps in-frame clones and lacks some. The V and J calls and clone size were taken over from that table, and D and trimming were inferred from the DNA. Among around 300,000 clones listed, roughly 88% were seen once. This receptor was taken from a woman in her sixties or seventies with acute or convalescent COVID-19. The sequenced sample was peripheral blood.

As DNA, the CDR3 is TGTGCCAGCAGTCTGGGATCACAGACTAACTACAATGAGCAGTTCTTC. It translates to CASSLGSQTNYNEQFF. This chain uses TRBV5-4 with TRBJ2-1, with a possible D match to TRBD2 (5 bases). The CDR3 covers 16 residues. Trimming stripped 5 bases from V and 3 bases from J, with 18 bases between. The germline V gene encodes CDR1 SGHNT and CDR2 YYREEE (reference sequence). Full variable domain (missing parts from reference TRBV5-4 and TRBJ2-1): ETGVTQSPTHLIKTRGQQVTLRCSSQSGHNTVSWYQQALGQGPQFIFQYYREEENGRGNFPPRFSGLQFPNYSSELNVNALELDDSALYLCASSLGSQTNYNEQFFGPGTRLTVL.